This T cell receptor beta chain was documented in a study of cytomegalovirus exposure and HLA in healthy donors. Broader study findings: It was reported that the classifier diagnosed cytomegalovirus status with high specificity and sensitivity in both the original and validation cohorts. Clonal expansion, a later analysis showed, was greater in HLA-associated TCR beta chains than in equally common others. For most TCR beta V segments, an earlier analysis put the productive rate at about 87% or about 30% of the time.

The table lists this clone with a few counts. Its antigen is not identified. This CDR3 has 15 amino acids. The germline V and J ends were trimmed by 6 bases and 0 bases, with 12 bases remaining between them. Germline assignment: CDR1 MNHEY and CDR2 SMNVEV (reference sequence). The PCR contained 60 Vbeta and 13 Jbeta primers. The assay was immunoSEQ multiplex PCR, and TCRdb's table has in-frame clones only and misses some. The sample comprises about 160,000 clones, more than 80% of which are singletons, and approximately 2% rests with the top ten. The sequenced material came from PBMCs. V usage is TRBV27 and J usage is TRBJ1-5, with unresolved D. This receptor was identified in a woman younger than 35 in good health and CMV-seronegative. CDR3 DNA sequence: TGTGCCAGCAGACTAAGAGCCTATAGCAATCAGCCCCAGCATTTT. It codes for CASRLRAYSNQPQHF.